The 20 T cell receptor beta chains given below trace back to one sample, sequenced in a study of Ad26.COV2.S vaccination and SARS-CoV-2 variants. The treatment here: some 19 received Ad26.COV2.S at low or high dose, single or two shots; about 5 received placebo; per-sample allocation not given. Vaccine and placebo recipients were sampled on day 63 after the first injection. Sequencing used immunoSEQ multiplex PCR; TCRdb keeps in-frame clones, though not all of them. The sample consists of some 480,000 clones, roughly nine tenths of them appearing once. This sample comprised peripheral blood, obtained in a trial of Ad26.COV2.S vaccine versus placebo. Receptors were obtained from a person aged 18-60 years who received the Ad26.COV2.S COVID-19 vaccine or a placebo.

V is TRBV15 and J is TRBJ1-4; D gene unclear. Germline V lookup: CDR1 LNHNV, CDR2 YYDKDF (reference sequence). V lost 0 bases and J 8 bases, leaving 13 bases between the germline ends. This CDR3 comprises 15 residues. CDR3 sequence (DNA): TGTGCCACCAGCAGAGATCTAGTTCTCGACGAAAAACTGTTTTTT. This translates into CATSRDLVLDEKLFF.

This chain uses TRBV9 with TRBJ2-2; 8 bases are a match to TRBD2. Losses at the gene ends were 4 bases for V and 4 bases for J; bases not matched to a gene: 15. CDR3 size: 18 residues. In germline, CDR1 is SGDLS, CDR2 YYNGEE. The CDR3 protein is CASSLEPGGGRRTGELFF. The CDR3 coding sequence is TGTGCCAGCAGCCTCGAACCCGGGGGGGGCAGGCGCACCGGGGAGCTGTTTTTT.

The chain links TRBV27 to TRBJ2-3, with D tentatively TRBD2 (7 bases). The CDR3 loop spans 16 amino acids. In germline, CDR1 is MNHEY, CDR2 SMNVEV (reference sequence). Between the trimmed V and J ends, which lost 2 bases and 1 base, there was a span of 13 bases. CDR3: CASSLQRGGGTDTQYF. CDR3 coding DNA: TGTGCCAGCAGTTTACAGAGGGGGGGCGGCACAGATACGCAGTATTTT.

The gene calls are TRBV30 and TRBJ1-2; 7 bases map to TRBD1. Trimming removed 1 base from V and 2 bases from J; junction bases left unmatched: 13. Per the germline V gene, CDR1 is GTSNPN and CDR2 is SVGIG (reference sequence). The CDR3 covers 17 residues. The DNA of the CDR3 is TGTGCCTGGAGTGCTCCGGGACAGAAGTGGATCAACTATGGCTACACCTTC. The encoded protein is CAWSAPGQKWINYGYTF.

The gene calls are TRBV15 and TRBJ1-5, with TRBD1 as a possible D gene (6 bases). Germline V lookup: CDR1 LNHNV, CDR2 YYDKDF (reference sequence). The CDR3 is made up of 14 amino acids. V gave up 1 base and J gave up 5 bases, with 9 bases separating them. CDR3 region: CATSRGGGHQPQHF. The CDR3 nucleotides are TGTGCCACCAGCAGAGGGGGGGGGCATCAGCCCCAGCATTTT.

The V call is TRBV30, the J call TRBJ1-2, with 7 nucleotides matching TRBD1. The CDR3 has 14 amino acids. Per germline, CDR1 GTSNPN and CDR2 SVGIG (reference sequence). The trim removed 7 bases at V and 0 bases at J, leaving 8 bases unmatched. This chain's CDR3 is CAFARDSSNYGYTF. The CDR3 nucleotides are TGTGCCTTCGCTAGGGACAGTTCTAACTATGGCTACACCTTC.

This chain uses TRBV5-6 with TRBJ2-5; 8 nucleotides align to TRBD2. The germline V gene encodes CDR1 SGHDT and CDR2 YYEEEE. The CDR3 extends over 14 amino acids. Germline trimming cut 3 bases from V and 3 bases from J; bases unmatched to any gene: 4. The CDR3 DNA is TGTGCCAGCAGCTCCCCGGGGGGGAAAGAGACCCAGTACTTC. Its translation: CASSSPGGKETQYF.

The gene calls are TRBV10-3 and TRBJ1-2; D possibly corresponds to TRBD1 (5 bases). Per the germline V gene, CDR1 is ENHRY and CDR2 is SYGVKD. Trimming took off 2 bases at V and 2 bases at J, with 12 bases between the two ends. CDR3 size: 15 residues. CDR3 in DNA: TGTGCCATCAGTGAGCTCGGGGGAGCAAACTATGGCTACACCTTC. Protein product: CAISELGGANYGYTF.

In its sample, this clone was seen many times. This rearrangement joins TRBV11-2 to TRBJ2-2, with unresolved D. The CDR3 contains 13 residues. Per the germline V gene, CDR1 is SGHAT and CDR2 is FQNNGV. V was cut by 4 bases and J by 2 bases, with 5 bases left in between. For the CDR3, the DNA is TGTGCCAGCAGCTCGTCTAACACCGGGGAGCTGTTTTTT. Its translation: CASSSSNTGELFF.

This clone has more than one count but fewer than ten. The chain links TRBV27 to TRBJ2-6; D might be TRBD1 or TRBD2, each matching 5 bases. Germline loops: CDR1 MNHEY, CDR2 SMNVEV (reference sequence). This CDR3 has 17 amino acids. V was pared by 4 bases and J by 0 bases, with 13 bases between. The CDR3 DNA follows: TGTGCCAGCAGTTCTCTGGGACGCAGCTCTGGGGCCAACGTCCTGACTTTC. Its translation is CASSSLGRSSGANVLTF.

Details on this clone: An end of the junction does not agree with germline; a read error may underlie this. The CDR3, as DNA: TGTGCCAGCAGCTTAGCGCTCAATCAGGGGCCGGTCTTC. Encoded protein: CASSLALNQGPVF. This sequence joins TRBV7-9 and TRBJ2-1; TRBD1 is a possible D gene (6 bases). The CDR3 contains 13 residues. Germline V gene lookup returns CDR1 SEHNR and CDR2 FQNEAQ (reference sequence).

The chain is built from TRBV6-1 and TRBJ1-2; no firm D call. The CDR3 loop spans 12 amino acids. Germline V gene data show CDR1 as MNHNS and CDR2 as SASEGT. Trimming cost V 3 bases and J 4 bases, with 6 bases left between them. CDR3 sequence reads: CASSDQGYGYTF. In DNA, the CDR3 is TGTGCCAGCAGTGATCAAGGCTATGGCTACACCTTC.

The chain is built from TRBV2 and TRBJ1-5; TRBD1 might be the D (6 bases). The CDR3 sequence is 14 residues long. V was shortened by 6 bases and J by 5 bases, with 14 bases between the two germline ends. Germline values: CDR1 SNHLY, CDR2 FYNNEI. CDR3 bases: TGTGCCAGCAGCCCGAACAGGGACTATCAGCCCCAGCATTTT. The encoded protein is CASSPNRDYQPQHF.

The chain is built from TRBV10-3 and TRBJ2-3; D unclear. Trimming left V 4 bases short and J 1 base short, with 9 bases between. The CDR3 loop spans 14 amino acids. The germline gives CDR1 ENHRY, CDR2 SYGVKD. CDR3 coding DNA: TGTGCCATCAGTGTCGGTCAGGGCACAGATACGCAGTATTTT. It specifies CAISVGQGTDTQYF.

The chain couples TRBV10-2 to TRBJ2-7; D might be TRBD1 or TRBD2, each matching 6 bases. The CDR3 loop spans 15 amino acids. Trimming shortened V by 5 bases and J by 4 bases, and 18 bases separated the two germline ends. Germline CDR1 is WSHSY and CDR2 is SAAADI. CDR3 bases: TGCGCCAGCAGTCACCCCAGGGGAGGAATGTACGAGCAGTACTTC. This gives the protein CASSHPRGGMYEQYF.

V and J are TRBV3-1 (or the pseudogene TRBV3-2) and TRBJ2-5, with D perhaps being TRBD1 or TRBD2 (5 bases each). Trimming stripped 4 bases from V and 5 bases from J, with 17 bases between. Germline loops: CDR1 LGHDT, CDR2 YNNKEL (reference sequence). The CDR3 spans 15 residues. The CDR3 spells CASSRTSRGDETQYF. CDR3 in DNA: TGTGCCAGCAGCCGTACCTCCCGGGGCGACGAGACCCAGTACTTC.

V and J are TRBV29-1 and TRBJ1-2; the match to TRBD1 covers 8 bases. The CDR3 extends over 13 amino acids. Germline V lookup: CDR1 SQVTM, CDR2 ANQGSEA. V lost 3 bases, J lost 9 bases, and 9 bases stayed unmatched. CDR3: CSVDVTGVSSYTF. The CDR3 DNA sequence: TGCAGCGTTGACGTGACAGGGGTTTCGAGCTACACCTTC.

This chain links TRBV5-6 with TRBJ2-5, with TRBD1 matching 7 bases. CDR1 is SGHDT and CDR2 is YYEEEE in the germline V gene. This CDR3 is 14 amino acids long. Trimming at V came to 5 bases and at J to 5 bases, leaving 9 bases not matched to a gene. The CDR3 spells CASSNFGTAETQYF. CDR3 nucleotides: TGTGCCAGCAGTAATTTCGGGACAGCCGAGACCCAGTACTTC.

The rearrangement uses TRBV5-4 and TRBJ2-2; D is ambiguous. This CDR3 has 13 residues. Germline V gene lookup returns CDR1 SGHNT and CDR2 YYREEE (reference sequence). Trimming pared 0 bases from V and 7 bases from J, leaving 7 bases between. For the CDR3, the DNA is TGTGCCAGCAGCTTGGATTTGGGCGGGGAGCTGTTTTTT. Protein: CASSLDLGGELFF.

The V gene is TRBV5-4, the J gene TRBJ2-1; TRBD1 matches 11 bases. CDR3 length equals 16 residues. The V gene's germline CDR1 is SGHNT and CDR2 YYREEE (reference sequence). The ends lost 4 bases at V and 4 bases at J; junction bases unmatched: 7. In nucleotides, the CDR3 is TGTGCCAGCAGCCCCGGACAGGGGGCTAAATACAATGAGCAGTTCTTC. Translation gives CASSPGQGAKYNEQFF.